The 8 T cell receptor beta chains in this list originate from one sample, sequenced in a study of graft-versus-host responses after intestinal transplantation. Their specific antigens are unknown. Here immunoSEQ multiplex PCR was the method, and the copy in TCRdb shows in-frame clones only, minus some. In the table there are around 90,000 clones, over 85% of which are singletons. Sequencing was performed on unstimulated CD8+ T cells sorted from spleen or lymph node cells, taken before transplant. All receptors come from a human donor who was the organ donor for an intestinal transplant.

This clone was seen just once. This chain connects TRBV4-1 to TRBJ1-2, with no clear D. V was trimmed by 0 bases and J by 4 bases, leaving 18 bases between them. The CDR3 is made up of 17 amino acids. Germline V gene data show CDR1 as MGHRA and CDR2 as YSYEKL. The DNA of the CDR3 is TGCGCCAGCAGCCAAGACGTCGGCAAAGCGGTAACCTATGGCTACACCTTC. This sequence encodes CASSQDVGKAVTYGYTF.

V usage is TRBV7-9 and J usage is TRBJ1-2; D is ambiguous. Germline CDR1 reads SEHNR; CDR2 reads FQNEAQ (reference sequence). V gave up 5 bases and J gave up 4 bases, with 14 bases separating them. CDR3 size: 14 residues. The CDR3 is CASSVVGSPYGYTF. The CDR3 DNA is TGTGCCAGCAGCGTGGTGGGCTCCCCCTATGGCTACACCTTC.

The chain recombines TRBV29-1 with TRBJ1-1, with TRBD1 matching 8 bases. The CDR3 runs 13 residues. The germline V gene encodes CDR1 SQVTM and CDR2 ANQGSEA. DNA of the CDR3: TGCTTGTATCGGCGGCAGGGGGCCCCTGAAGCTTTCTTT. Encoded protein: CLYRRQGAPEAFF.

The chain couples TRBV11-2 to TRBJ2-5, with TRBD2 matching over 14 bases. The junction had 4 bases not matched to a gene; V was cut back by 6 bases and J by 1 base. In germline, CDR1 is SGHAT, CDR2 FQNNGV. The CDR3 extends over 16 amino acids. CDR3 loop: CASRPGLAGGQETQYF. In nucleotides, the CDR3 is TGTGCCAGCAGACCCGGACTAGCGGGAGGCCAAGAGACCCAGTACTTC.

The genes are TRBV19 and TRBJ2-7; 8 positions match TRBD2. CDR1 is LNHDA, CDR2 SQIVND, per germline (reference sequence). Trimming removed 1 base from V and 2 bases from J; junction bases left unmatched: 1. The CDR3 is made up of 14 amino acids. CDR3 sequence reads: CASSIAGGAYEQYF. The CDR3 DNA is TGTGCCAGTAGTATAGCGGGAGGGGCCTACGAGCAGTACTTC.

V gene TRBV7-9 combines with J gene TRBJ2-7; the D gene is possibly TRBD1 (5 bases). Germline CDR1 reads SEHNR; CDR2 reads FQNEAQ (reference sequence). CDR3 length equals 15 residues. Trimming left V 2 bases short and J 1 base short, with 12 bases between. The CDR3 nucleotides read TGTGCCAGCAGCTTAAATAAGGGGCGATCCTACGAGCAGTACTTC. This encodes CASSLNKGRSYEQYF.

V and J are TRBV5-6 and TRBJ1-1, with 7 bases fitting TRBD1. The V gene's germline CDR1 is SGHDT and CDR2 YYEEEE. Losses at the gene ends were 4 bases for V and 5 bases for J; bases not matched to a gene: 17. This CDR3 comprises 17 residues. The CDR3: CASSPRDGHGRGTEAFF. In DNA, the CDR3 is TGTGCCAGCAGCCCGAGGGACGGACACGGCAGGGGGACTGAAGCTTTCTTT.

V usage is TRBV11-1 and J usage is TRBJ2-7; TRBD2 matches at 10 bases. There are 13 residues in the CDR3. Germline V lookup: CDR1 SGHAT, CDR2 FQDESV (reference sequence). J lost 0 bases, V lost 8 bases, and 1 base had no gene match. The CDR3 coding sequence is TGTGCCAGCGGACTAGCGGACTCCTACGAGCAGTACTTC. Amino acid sequence: CASGLADSYEQYF.